This T cell receptor beta chain was identified during a study of radiotherapy plus CTLA-4 blockade in lung cancer. The assay was immunoSEQ multiplex PCR, and TCRdb's table has in-frame clones only and misses some. Of around 99,000 clones listed, around nine tenths are singletons. Study-level points and caveats: An expansion of tumor-derived TCR clones occurred in blood after radiotherapy plus ipilimumab.

In chemo-refractory metastatic non-small-cell lung cancer, patients got ipilimumab CTLA-4 blockade together with focal radiation. About this clone itself: What it recognizes is unknown.

This receptor was identified in a human donor with non-small cell lung cancer that progressed on radiotherapy plus ipilimumab. The sequencing used peripheral blood, collected from a patient treated with radiotherapy plus ipilimumab.

For the CDR3, the DNA is TGCGCCAGCACTCAACGGACCCAAAACACCGGGGAGCTGTTTTTT. The encoded protein is CASTQRTQNTGELFF. This sequence joins TRBV5-1 and TRBJ2-2; no reliable D call. The CDR3 runs 15 residues. Germline assignment: CDR1 SGHRS and CDR2 YFSETQ. Trimming cost V 6 bases and J 2 bases, with 14 bases left between them.